This T cell receptor (beta chain) originates from a study of blood T cell repertoires in COVID-19. The CDR3 is 13 residues long. Trimming left V 5 bases short and J 0 bases short, with 8 bases between. Looked up from germline, CDR1 is SGHNT and CDR2 is YYREEE (reference sequence). How the authors handled the data: Estimation of nucleated cell counts relied on the amplification of reference gene primers. Assay: immunoSEQ multiplex PCR; the TCRdb copy retains only in-frame clones and omits some. The DNA was the basis for D and trimming; V, J and clone size are from that table. Among hundreds of thousands of clones listed, more than 80% were seen once. Cohorts were determined from participant-reported clinical history. In Cohort 3, a recovered donor had either two negative PCRs, clearance, or symptom resolution.

This TCR came from a man aged 25 to 40 who had recovered from COVID-19. The sequenced material came from PBMCs or T cells enriched from blood (not recorded which). The chain is built from TRBV5-4 and TRBJ1-1, with a tentative D call TRBD1 (6 bases). The CDR3 DNA reads as TGTGCCAGCAGACAGGGCCTGAACACTGAAGCTTTCTTT. Its protein is CASRQGLNTEAFF. Full variable domain (rest looked up from reference TRBV5-4 and TRBJ1-1): ETGVTQSPTHLIKTRGQQVTLRCSSQSGHNTVSWYQQALGQGPQFIFQYYREEENGRGNFPPRFSGLQFPNYSSELNVNALELDDSALYLCASRQGLNTEAFFGQGTRLTVV.